These 2 T cell receptor beta chains came from one sample sequenced in a study of human T cells and chemical hapten exposure. Time point specified: pre-sensitization, week 0. Specified treatment: therapeutic diphenylcyclopropenone sensitization with weekly scalp DPC. Each CDR3 protein is one row after TCRdb ran MiXCR on the RACE reads. The sample includes some 70,000 distinct CDR3 sequences, roughly 11% of them seen just once. Here the sequenced sample was whole blood, taken in connection with sensitization to the hapten diphenylcyclopropenone (DPC). These receptors all stem from a woman aged 45-65 years with alopecia areata. Some clones in this sample may be carry-over from other donors' samples.

This chain connects TRBV29-1 to TRBJ2-7, with D possibly being TRBD2 (6 bases). Germline CDR1 and CDR2: SQVTM and ANQGSEA. V lost 6 bases to trimming and J lost 6 bases, with 15 bases between them. The CDR3 covers 12 residues. The CDR3 DNA is TGCAGCGTCACGAGAGGGACTTCCGAGCAGTACTTC. Amino acid sequence: CSVTRGTSEQYF.

This clonotype appeared many times. The chain couples TRBV29-1 to TRBJ1-1; 7 nucleotides line up with TRBD1. CDR3 size: 14 residues. V shed 4 bases and J 0 bases; nucleotides not matched to a gene: 5. Germline V gives CDR1 SQVTM, CDR2 ANQGSEA. This chain's CDR3 is CSVGQGGMNTEAFF. The CDR3 bases are TGCAGCGTTGGACAGGGAGGGATGAACACTGAAGCTTTCTTT.